This T cell receptor (beta chain) was retrieved from a study of T cell repertoires in cytomegalovirus infection. Study at large: Matching HLA type and CMV infection were both indicated by public TCR beta signatures. Study-level points and caveats: It was HLA-C-restricted CMV-specific TCR beta clonotypes that dominated the response ex vivo. The cumulative frequency of public TCR beta families identified carriers of CMV plus the relevant HLA.

This clonotype was counted many times. The antigen remains unidentified. One entry per CDR3 protein, called by TCRdb with MiXCR from the reads. The table lists some 130,000 distinct CDR3 sequences, 20% to 30% of them singletons. This TCR was recovered from a human donor in good health (CMV status not recorded). Some clones in this sample may be carry-over from other donors' samples. Sequencing was done on a sample of PBMCs, sequenced either directly or after in vitro stimulation (not recorded which).

This CDR3 is CASSLGGAGGTWGNEQFF. In nucleotides, the CDR3 is TGTGCCAGCAGCTTAGGGGGGGCGGGAGGCACTTGGGGCAATGAGCAGTTCTTC. The chain links TRBV7-2 to TRBJ2-1; 8 bases fit TRBD2. The germline V gene has CDR1 SGHTA and CDR2 FQGNSA. This CDR3 is built from 18 residues. The junction had 14 bases not matched to a gene; V was cut back by 1 base and J by 6 bases.